This TCR beta chain is from a study of blood T cells in healthy people across ages. This CDR3 region has 14 residues. Germline values: CDR1 SGHRS, CDR2 YFSETQ. J was trimmed by 6 bases and V by 4 bases; bases with no gene match: 8. It was with a sample-barcoded 5' primer and a J-beta primer mix that a second PCR of about 6 to 12 cycles was run. TCRdb ran MiXCR on the 5' RACE reads and lists one entry per CDR3 protein. The profile shows 650,000 to 1,000,000 distinct CDR3 sequences, roughly 34% of them singletons. Study-wide results and caveats: In long-lived donors, naive CD4+ cell counts and diversity exceeded those of aged donors.

This clonotype was counted between two and nine times. What it recognizes is unknown. This clonotype was sampled from a man aged 18 to 30 in good health. V is TRBV5-1 and J is TRBJ1-2; 8 bases match TRBD1. The specimen was blood. In DNA, the CDR3 is TGCGCCAGCAGCATAGACAGGGGTAGCAATGGCTACACCTTC. The encoded protein is CASSIDRGSNGYTF.